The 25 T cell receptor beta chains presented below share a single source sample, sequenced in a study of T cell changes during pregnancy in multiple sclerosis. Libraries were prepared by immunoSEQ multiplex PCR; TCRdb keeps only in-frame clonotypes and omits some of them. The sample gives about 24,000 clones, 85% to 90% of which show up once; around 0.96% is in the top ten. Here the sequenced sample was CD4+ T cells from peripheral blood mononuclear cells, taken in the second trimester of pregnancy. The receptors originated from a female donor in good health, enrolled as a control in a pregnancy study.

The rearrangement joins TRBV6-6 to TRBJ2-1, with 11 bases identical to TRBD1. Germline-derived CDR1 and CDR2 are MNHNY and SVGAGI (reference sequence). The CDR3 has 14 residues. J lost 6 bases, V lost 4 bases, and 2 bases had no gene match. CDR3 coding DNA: TGTGCCAGCAGTTTGGGACAGGGGGGCAATGAGCAGTTCTTC. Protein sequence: CASSLGQGGNEQFF.

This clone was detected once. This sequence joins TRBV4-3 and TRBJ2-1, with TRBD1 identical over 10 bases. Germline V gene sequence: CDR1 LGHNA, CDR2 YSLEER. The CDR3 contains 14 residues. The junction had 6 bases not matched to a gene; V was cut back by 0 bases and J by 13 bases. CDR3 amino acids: CASSQDGRTGGQFF. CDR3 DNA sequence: TGCGCCAGCAGCCAAGACGGGCGGACAGGGGGACAGTTCTTC.

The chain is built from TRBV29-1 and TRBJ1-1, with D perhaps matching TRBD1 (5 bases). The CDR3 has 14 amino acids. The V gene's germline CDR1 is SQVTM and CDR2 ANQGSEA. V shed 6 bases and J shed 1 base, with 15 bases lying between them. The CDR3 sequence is CSVPKPGQNTEAFF. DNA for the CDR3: TGCAGCGTCCCCAAACCCGGACAGAACACTGAAGCTTTCTTT.

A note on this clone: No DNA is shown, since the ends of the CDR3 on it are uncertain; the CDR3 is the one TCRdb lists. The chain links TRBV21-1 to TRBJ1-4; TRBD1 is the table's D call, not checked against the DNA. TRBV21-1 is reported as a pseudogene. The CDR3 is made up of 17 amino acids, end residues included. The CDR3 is CASSPWGQGAFNEKLFF.

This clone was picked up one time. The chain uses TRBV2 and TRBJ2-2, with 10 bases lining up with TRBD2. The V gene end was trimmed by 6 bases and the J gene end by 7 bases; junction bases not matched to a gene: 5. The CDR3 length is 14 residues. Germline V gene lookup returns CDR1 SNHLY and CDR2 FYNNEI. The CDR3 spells CASRSGGAGGELFF. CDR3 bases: TGTGCCAGCAGGAGCGGGGGGGCCGGCGGGGAGCTGTTTTTT.

CDR3 region: CASSTTGGNTEAFF. Written as DNA, the CDR3 is TGTGCCAGCAGTACGACAGGGGGCAACACTGAAGCTTTCTTT. V gene TRBV6-4 combines with J gene TRBJ1-1; TRBD1 agrees at 10 bases. Trimming at V came to 5 bases and at J to 2 bases, leaving 2 bases not matched to a gene. CDR1 and CDR2 (germline): MRHNA, SNTAGT. The CDR3 loop spans 14 amino acids.

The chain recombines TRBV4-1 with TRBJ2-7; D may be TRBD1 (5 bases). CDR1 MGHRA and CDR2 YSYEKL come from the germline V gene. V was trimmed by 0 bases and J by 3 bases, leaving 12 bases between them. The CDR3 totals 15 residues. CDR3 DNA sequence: TGCGCCAGCAGCCAAGACTTCGCAGGGCGCTACGAGCAGTACTTC. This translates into CASSQDFAGRYEQYF.

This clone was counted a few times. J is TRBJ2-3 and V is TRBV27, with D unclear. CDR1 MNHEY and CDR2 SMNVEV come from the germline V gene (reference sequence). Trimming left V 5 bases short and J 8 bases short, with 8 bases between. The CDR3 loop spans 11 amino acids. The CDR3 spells CASSRLATQYF. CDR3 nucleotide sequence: TGTGCCAGCAGTAGACTGGCTACGCAGTATTTT.

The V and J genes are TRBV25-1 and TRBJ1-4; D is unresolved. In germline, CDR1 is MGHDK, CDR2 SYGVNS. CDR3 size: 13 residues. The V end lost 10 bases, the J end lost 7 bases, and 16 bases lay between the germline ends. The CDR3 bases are TGTGCCACCGACCTTGGAACGGGTGAAAAACTGTTTTTT. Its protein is CATDLGTGEKLFF.

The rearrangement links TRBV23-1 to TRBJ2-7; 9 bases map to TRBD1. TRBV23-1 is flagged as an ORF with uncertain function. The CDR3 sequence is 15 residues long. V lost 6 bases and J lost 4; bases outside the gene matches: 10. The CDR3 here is CASSLPGTGWYEQYF. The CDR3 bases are TGCGCCAGCAGCCTCCCCGGGACAGGGTGGTACGAGCAGTACTTC.

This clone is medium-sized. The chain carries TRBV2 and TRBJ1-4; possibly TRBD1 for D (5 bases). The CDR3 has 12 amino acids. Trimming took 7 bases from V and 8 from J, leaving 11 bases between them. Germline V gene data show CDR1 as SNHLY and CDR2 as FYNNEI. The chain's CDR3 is CASTRVGEKLFF. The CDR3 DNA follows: TGTGCCAGCACCAGGGTTGGCGAAAAACTGTTTTTT.

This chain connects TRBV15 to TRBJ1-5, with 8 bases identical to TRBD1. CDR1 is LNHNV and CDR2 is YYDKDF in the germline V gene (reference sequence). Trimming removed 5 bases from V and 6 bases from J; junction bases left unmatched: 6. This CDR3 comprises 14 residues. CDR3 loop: CATSGTGSRQPQHF. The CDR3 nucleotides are TGTGCCACCAGCGGGACAGGCTCTCGTCAGCCCCAGCATTTT.

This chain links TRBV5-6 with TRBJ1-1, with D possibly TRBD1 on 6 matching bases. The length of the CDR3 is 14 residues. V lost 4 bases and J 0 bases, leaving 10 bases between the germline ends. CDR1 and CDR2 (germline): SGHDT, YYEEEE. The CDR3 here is CASSRGGMNTEAFF. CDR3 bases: TGTGCCAGCAGCCGTGGGGGCATGAACACTGAAGCTTTCTTT.

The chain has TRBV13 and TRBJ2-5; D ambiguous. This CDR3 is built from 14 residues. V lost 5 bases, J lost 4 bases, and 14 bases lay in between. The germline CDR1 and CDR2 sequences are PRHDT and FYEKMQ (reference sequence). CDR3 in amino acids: CASSPIQVGETQYF. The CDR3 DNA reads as TGTGCCAGCAGCCCCATCCAGGTCGGAGAGACCCAGTACTTC.

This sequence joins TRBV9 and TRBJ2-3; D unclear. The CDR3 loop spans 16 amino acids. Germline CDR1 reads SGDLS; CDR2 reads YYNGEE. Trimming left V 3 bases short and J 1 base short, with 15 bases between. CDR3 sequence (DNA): TGTGCCAGCAGCGCCTTTCAATTGAGAGGCACAGATACGCAGTATTTT. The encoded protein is CASSAFQLRGTDTQYF.

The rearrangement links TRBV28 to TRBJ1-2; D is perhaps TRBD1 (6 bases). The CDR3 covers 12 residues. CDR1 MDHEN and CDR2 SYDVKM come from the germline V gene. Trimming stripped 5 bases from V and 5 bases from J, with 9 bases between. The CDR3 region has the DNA TGTGCCAGCAGTGCACAGGGATATGGCTACACCTTC. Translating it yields CASSAQGYGYTF.

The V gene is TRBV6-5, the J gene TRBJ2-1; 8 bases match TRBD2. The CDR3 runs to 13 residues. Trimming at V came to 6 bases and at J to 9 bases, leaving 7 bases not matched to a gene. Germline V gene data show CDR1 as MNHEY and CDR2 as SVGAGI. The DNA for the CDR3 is TGTGCCAGCAGCCCGGGGGGGCAAAGTGAGCAGTTCTTC. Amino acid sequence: CASSPGGQSEQFF.

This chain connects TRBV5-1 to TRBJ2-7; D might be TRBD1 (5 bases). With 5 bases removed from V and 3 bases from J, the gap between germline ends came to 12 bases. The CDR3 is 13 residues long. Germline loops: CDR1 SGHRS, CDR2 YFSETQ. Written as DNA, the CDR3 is TGCGCCAGCAGTCCCCAGGGCATCTACGAGCAGTACTTC. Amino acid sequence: CASSPQGIYEQYF.

Here the CDR3 DNA reads TGTGCCAGTAGCGTACAGGGGCCTGGCACTGAAGCTTTCTTT. Translation: CASSVQGPGTEAFF. The chain has TRBV19 and TRBJ1-1, with TRBD1 identical over 7 bases. The junction had 8 bases not matched to a gene; V was cut back by 6 bases and J by 4 bases. CDR1 LNHDA and CDR2 SQIVND come from the germline V gene (reference sequence). The CDR3 consists of 14 residues.

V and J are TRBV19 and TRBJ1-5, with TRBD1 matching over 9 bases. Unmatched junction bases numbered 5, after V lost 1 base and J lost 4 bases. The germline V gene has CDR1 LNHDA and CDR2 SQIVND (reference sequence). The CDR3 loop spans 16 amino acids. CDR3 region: CASSIGRTGENQPQHF. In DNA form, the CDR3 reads TGTGCCAGTAGTATAGGACGGACAGGGGAAAATCAGCCCCAGCATTTT.

As DNA, the CDR3 is TGTGCCAGCAGCTCGGGAGTCTGGGAGACCCAGTACTTC. It specifies CASSSGVWETQYF. The V and J genes are TRBV11-3 and TRBJ2-5, with D perhaps TRBD2 (6 bases). V lost 4 bases to trimming and J lost 5 bases, with 11 bases between them. Germline-derived CDR1 and CDR2 are SGHNT and YENEEA. This CDR3 spans 13 amino acids.

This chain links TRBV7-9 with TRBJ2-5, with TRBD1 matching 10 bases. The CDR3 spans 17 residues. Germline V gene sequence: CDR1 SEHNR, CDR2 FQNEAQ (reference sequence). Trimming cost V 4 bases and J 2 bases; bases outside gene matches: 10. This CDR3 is CASSSPRGTGDQETQYF. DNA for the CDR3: TGTGCCAGCAGCTCACCTCGGGGGACAGGGGATCAAGAGACCCAGTACTTC.

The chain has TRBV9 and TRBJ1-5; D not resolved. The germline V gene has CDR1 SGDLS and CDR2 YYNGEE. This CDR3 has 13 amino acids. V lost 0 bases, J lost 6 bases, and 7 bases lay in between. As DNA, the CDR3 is TGTGCCAGCAGCGTAGGGGCGAGTCAGCCCCAGCATTTT. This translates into CASSVGASQPQHF.

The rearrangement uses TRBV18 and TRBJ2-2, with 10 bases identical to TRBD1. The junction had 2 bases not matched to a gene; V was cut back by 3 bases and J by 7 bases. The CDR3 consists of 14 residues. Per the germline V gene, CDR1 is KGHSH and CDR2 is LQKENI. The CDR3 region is CASSPGQGNGELFF. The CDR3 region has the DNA TGTGCCAGCTCACCGGGACAGGGGAACGGGGAGCTGTTTTTT. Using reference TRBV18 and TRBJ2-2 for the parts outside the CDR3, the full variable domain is NAGVMQNPRHLVRRRGQEARLRCSPMKGHSHVYWYRQLPEEGLKFMVYLQKENIIDESGMPKERFSAEFPKEGPSILRIQQVVRGDSAAYFCASSPGQGNGELFFGEGSRLTVL.

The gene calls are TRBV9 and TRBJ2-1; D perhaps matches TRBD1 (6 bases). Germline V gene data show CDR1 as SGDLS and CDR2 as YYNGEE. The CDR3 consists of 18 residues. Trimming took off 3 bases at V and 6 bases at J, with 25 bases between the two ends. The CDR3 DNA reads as TGTGCCAGCAGCGCCCGACAGGTACAGTCGGCTGAGGGCAATGAGCAGTTCTTC. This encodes CASSARQVQSAEGNEQFF.